The 3 T cell receptor beta chains presented below share a single source sample, sequenced in a study of regulatory T cells in long-lasting Graves disease listed by TCRdb under 2021. Library construction relied on multiplex PCR. Sequencing relied on an Illumina HiSeq 4000. TCR beta libraries were built with iRepertoire HTBI primers and Arm-PCR amplification of CDR3 regions. Starting from the raw public reads, TCRdb applied fastp trimming at Q25, assembled clones with MiXCR and retained in-frame beta chains. Each entry merges the rows of one CDR3 protein and shows their most common DNA and genes. For this sample the table gives about 450,000 distinct CDR3 sequences, of which around a quarter were detected only once. The top ten hold approximately 25% of the sample. Explained via the paper, the time point label denotes: persistent/refractory GD, antithyroid drugs over 5 years with positive TRAb. For both TCR sequencing and RNA sequencing, RNA was extracted from PBMCs in TRIzol.

Source: peripheral blood mononuclear cells (PBMCs), taken when the disease was refractory, from a patient treated with antithyroid drugs. These receptors came from a female donor with Graves disease.

The gene calls are TRBV2 and TRBJ2-3; TRBD2 matches at 9 bases. The CDR3 has 15 amino acids. The ends lost 3 bases at V and 3 bases at J; junction bases unmatched: 4. In germline, CDR1 is SNHLY, CDR2 FYNNEI. CDR3 in DNA: TGTGCCAGCAGTGAGCGGGAGGGAGGGACAGATACGCAGTATTTT. The encoded protein is CASSEREGGTDTQYF.

V usage is TRBV25-1 and J usage is TRBJ1-3; the D is unclear. Per germline, CDR1 MGHDK and CDR2 SYGVNS. V dropped 1 base and J dropped 0 bases, with 7 bases sitting between them. The CDR3 covers 15 residues. CDR3 nucleotides: TGTGCCAGCAGTGAATCGGGTGGCTCTGGAAACACCATATATTTT. Translating gives CASSESGGSGNTIYF.

In this sample, this clonotype turned up a few times. V and J are TRBV3-1 and TRBJ2-7; no firm D call. CDR1 and CDR2 from the germline V gene are LGHDT and YNNKEL (reference sequence). The V end was cut by 1 base, the J end by 2 bases, with 15 bases between. The CDR3 is 16 residues long. CDR3 sequence: CASSQGVRAEAYEQYF. CDR3 DNA sequence: TGTGCCAGCAGCCAAGGGGTTCGGGCGGAAGCCTACGAGCAGTACTTC.